The clone carrying this T cell receptor (beta chain) was detected only a few times. The antigen is not known. TCRbeta library construction was performed incorporating unique molecular identifiers. One entry per CDR3 protein, called by TCRdb with MiXCR from the PCR reads. The sample contains about 510,000 distinct CDR3 sequences, about 10% of which appear only once. Per the germline V gene, CDR1 is SGHRS and CDR2 is YFSETQ. The CDR3 length is 12 residues. Trimming shortened V by 7 bases and J by 2 bases, and 6 bases separated the two germline ends. The entry originates in a study of T-cell reconstitution after alpha-beta-depleted transplantation in children. Study-wide results and caveats: The main origin of T-cell counts and diversity one year after transplant was newly produced T cells. TCRbeta diversity was high at day 60 in some patients (a result of surviving recipient T cells and thymic progenitors). The study reportedly traced alpha-beta T cells about two months after transplant to several hundred expanded graft clones.

The gene calls are TRBV5-1 and TRBJ2-2; unclear D gene. The sequences come from PBMCs, mostly from graft donor cells, collected 180 days after TCRalphabeta/CD19-depleted stem cell transplant. The TCR sequence derives from a female patient aged 2-15 years who had a stem cell transplant for aplastic anemia, so the T cells may come from the graft donor. The CDR3 loop is CASLINTGELFF. Here the CDR3 DNA reads TGCGCCAGCTTGATTAACACCGGGGAGCTGTTTTTT.